Following are 15 T cell receptor beta chains from one sample sequenced in a study of regulatory T cells in long-lasting Graves disease. Sample time point: newly diagnosed GD, antithyroid drugs for less than 3 months. Extracted PBMC RNA gave rise to the TCR library. Library construction for TCR beta used iRepertoire HTBI primers and Arm-PCR of CDR3 regions. From the multiplex PCR reads, TCRdb called clonotypes with MiXCR, one entry per CDR3 protein. The sample has about 220,000 distinct CDR3 sequences, about 19% seen once. Another study also made use of these data, one on T cells in Graves' hyperthyroidism and ophthalmopathy.

Sample: peripheral blood mononuclear cells (PBMCs), taken at new diagnosis, from a patient treated with antithyroid drugs. The receptor set was obtained from a woman in her twenties or thirties with Graves disease.

CDR3 bases: TGTGCCAGCAACGAGCGGGAGACAATCAGCGGGGAGCTGTTTTTT. Translation: CASNERETISGELFF. The chain combines TRBV2 with TRBJ2-2; 8 bases map to TRBD2. J was trimmed by 7 bases and V by 7 bases; bases with no gene match: 11. Germline lookup yields CDR1 SNHLY and CDR2 FYNNEI. CDR3 length: 15 amino acids.

This clonotype showed up just a few times. The V call is TRBV4-1, the J call TRBJ1-4; D uncertain. The V end lost 3 bases, the J end lost 1 base, and 9 bases lay between the germline ends. Looked up from germline, CDR1 is MGHRA and CDR2 is YSYEKL. This CDR3 has 15 amino acids. This CDR3 is CASSHPGKTNEKLFF. In DNA, the CDR3 is TGCGCCAGCAGCCATCCCGGGAAAACTAATGAAAAACTGTTTTTT.

This chain connects TRBV6-1 to TRBJ1-2; no reliable D call. The CDR3 is 15 residues long. Per the germline V gene, CDR1 is MNHNS and CDR2 is SASEGT. The V end was cut by 7 bases, the J end by 5 bases, with 20 bases between. The CDR3 DNA sequence: TGTGCCAGCACGAGCGCTACGGATCGTTTTTATGGCTACACCTTC. Its protein product is CASTSATDRFYGYTF.

This clonotype showed up many times. The J gene is TRBJ1-2, the V gene TRBV24-1; a possible D gene is TRBD1 (5 bases). The CDR3 contains 13 residues. CDR1 KGHDR and CDR2 SFDVKD come from the germline V gene. The ends were cut back, 7 bases at V and 4 bases at J, with 12 bases in the middle. CDR3 protein: CATSAGRGYGYTF. The CDR3 nucleotides are TGTGCCACCAGCGCGGGACGGGGCTATGGCTACACCTTC.

The V call is TRBV15, the J call TRBJ2-2; D possibly corresponds to TRBD1 (6 bases). Germline CDR1 LNHNV, CDR2 YYDKDF (reference sequence). V was shortened by 0 bases and J by 7 bases, with 9 bases between the two germline ends. There are 14 residues in the CDR3. The DNA of the CDR3 is TGTGCCACCAGCAGAGAGTGGGACATCGGGGAGCTGTTTTTT. Translation gives CATSREWDIGELFF.

This clonotype was recorded many times. The chain couples TRBV19 to TRBJ1-1; the match to TRBD1 covers 9 bases. The V segment lost 1 base and the J segment 0 bases; nucleotides outside the gene matches: 3. CDR3 length equals 16 residues. Germline CDR1 reads LNHDA; CDR2 reads SQIVND (reference sequence). Here the CDR3 DNA reads TGTGCCAGTAGTATAGTGGGGACAGGGATGAACACTGAAGCTTTCTTT. Protein sequence: CASSIVGTGMNTEAFF.

This chain connects TRBV5-6 to TRBJ1-6, with D possibly TRBD1 on 6 matching bases. This CDR3 region has 14 residues. Trimming took off 0 bases at V and 9 bases at J, with 10 bases between the two ends. Germline-derived CDR1 and CDR2 are SGHDT and YYEEEE. The CDR3 nucleotides are TGTGCCAGCAGCTTGGGGACAGTACGTTCACCCCTCCACTTT. It specifies CASSLGTVRSPLHF. Supplemented by reference TRBV5-6 and TRBJ1-6, the full variable domain reads DAGVTQSPTHLIKTRGQQVTLRCSPKSGHDTVSWYQQALGQGPQFIFQYYEEEERQRGNFPDRFSGHQFPNYSSELNVNALLLGDSALYLCASSLGTVRSPLHFGNGTRLTVT.

A remark on this clonotype: The conserved phenylalanine or tryptophan is not found at the CDR3 terminus, so this likely reflects a read error. V is TRBV20-1 and J is TRBJ2-4, with D possibly matching TRBD2 (5 bases). Germline CDR1 DFQATT, CDR2 SNEGSKA (reference sequence). The CDR3 is 13 amino acids. Trimming removed 7 bases at V and 5 bases at J, with 15 bases between. CDR3 nucleotide sequence: TGCAGTGTCCCTTGGGGAGTTCAAAACATTCAGTACTGC. Protein: CSVPWGVQNIQYC.

This clonotype came up many times. The rearrangement joins TRBV6-2 or TRBV6-3 to TRBJ2-1; D uncertain. The CDR3 loop spans 14 amino acids. Germline V gene sequence: CDR1 MNHEY, CDR2 SVGEGT. The CDR3 reads CASVKALSYNEQFF. The CDR3 bases are TGTGCATCGGTTAAGGCACTCTCCTACAATGAGCAGTTCTTC.

This clonotype was seen ten or more times. The chain combines TRBV30 with TRBJ2-5; D remains ambiguous. The germline V gene encodes CDR1 GTSNPN and CDR2 SVGIG (reference sequence). This CDR3 contains 15 residues. V was pared by 2 bases and J by 5 bases, with 18 bases between. The CDR3 sequence: CAWSPPGVGRETQYF. DNA of the CDR3: TGTGCCTGGAGTCCCCCGGGCGTGGGTCGCGAGACCCAGTACTTC.

This clonotype was counted at least ten times. The chain employs TRBV14 and TRBJ2-7; 7 bases agree with TRBD2. Trimming took 2 bases from V and 0 from J; bases not matched to a gene: 4. The CDR3 has 15 amino acids. The germline V gene has CDR1 SGHDN and CDR2 FVKESK. The CDR3 region has the DNA TGTGCCAGCAGCCAAAAGGGACTATCCTCCTACGAGCAGTACTTC. Protein sequence: CASSQKGLSSYEQYF.

The rearrangement uses TRBV20-1 and TRBJ2-7; D unresolved. Germline-derived CDR1 and CDR2 are DFQATT and SNEGSKA (reference sequence). Trimming took off 0 bases at V and 2 bases at J, with 5 bases between the two ends. The CDR3 covers 12 residues. The CDR3 coding sequence is TGCAGTGCTAGAGATCTTACCTACGAGCAGTACTTC. Translation gives CSARDLTYEQYF.

This clonotype came up many times. The rearrangement links TRBV2 to TRBJ1-3; 11 bases line up with TRBD1. Germline CDR1 is SNHLY and CDR2 is FYNNEI. This CDR3 spans 16 amino acids. The J segment lost 0 bases and the V segment lost 8 bases, leaving 6 bases of the junction unmatched. The CDR3 sequence is CASARDRGSSGNTIYF. The CDR3 DNA follows: TGTGCCAGCGCCCGGGACAGGGGGAGCTCTGGAAACACCATATATTTT.

This clonotype was seen repeatedly, ten times or more. The chain carries TRBV12-3 or TRBV12-4 and TRBJ2-5; TRBD2 aligns across 7 bases. This CDR3 region has 14 residues. J lost 4 bases, V lost 1 base, and 3 bases had no gene match. The CDR3 DNA reads TGTGCCAGCAGTTTAGGGGTAGCGGGAGAGACCCAGTACTTC. Translating it yields CASSLGVAGETQYF.

The sample holds a few counts of this clonotype. The chain employs TRBV5-1 and TRBJ1-2, with 9 positions matching TRBD1. In germline, CDR1 is SGHRS, CDR2 YFSETQ. V shed 4 bases, J shed 8 bases, and the junction held 12 bases outside the gene matches. The CDR3 runs to 15 residues. CDR3 residues: CASSAGTGTFHGYTF. The DNA for the CDR3 is TGCGCCAGCAGCGCCGGGACAGGGACTTTCCACGGCTACACCTTC.